This T cell receptor beta chain appears in the sequencing data of a study of shared clonotypes between healthy human individuals (TCRdb year 2020). Study-wide context: A couple of women and a few men aged 18 to 49 years were included in the cohort. Libraries were prepared and TCR repertoires were sequenced by different laboratories using diverse techniques, in order to increase sequencing depth and limit assay-specific biases. For each donor, CD4 naive and CD4 memory were each given three plates, CD8 naive was given two plates, and CD8 memory was given one plate. Leukapheresis yielded between about 0.94 and 8.9 billion PBMCs per donor. The study deeply sequenced blood TCR repertoires of about 5 healthy adults to estimate repertoire size and the extent of clonotype sharing between individuals.

As to this clone: No antigen is known for it. Base quality data are lacking; no much larger clone is found one base away.

Using the deep immunoSEQ assay, multiplex PCR amplified TCR CDR3 regions from genomic DNA. Extracted genomic DNA from each cell subset was spread evenly across all wells of several immunoSEQ 96-well plates, with each plate serving as a replicate. Each replicate PCR for sorted subsets received around 210 ng genomic DNA, equal to 28,000 or so T cell genomes. Purified libraries were measured with a Qubit 3.0 fluorometer, size-checked on a Bioanalyzer 2100, and measured again with the KAPA Library Quantification kit. Every immunoSEQ 96-well plate was sequenced on a separate single-read 150-cycle Illumina NextSeq 550 flow cell. As for the original processing: Because the immunoSEQ output included only junctional sequences and no quality scores, the filtering could not be the same as the filtering used for full-length reads. Sequences were annotated with PyIR, a Python wrapper for IgBLAST v1.9, and V/J genes and CDR3 were assigned using IMGT germline references. Any read was removed if the V/J assignment was weak (E-value above 1e-6), the CDR3 was missing, or the read contained stop codons, out-of-frame junctions, or ambiguous translated residues. A V3J clonotype was defined by an identical inferred V gene, J gene, and CDR3 amino acid sequence. Percentage overlap between repertoires was computed as shared unique clonotypes divided by the size of the smaller repertoire. Richness of each repertoire was evaluated using RTK rarefaction, the Chao1 estimator, and Recon v2.1 estimates of unobserved clonotypes. Generation probabilities were computed with OLGA for all TCRbeta clonotypes obtained by the gDNA method from several donors. Sourced from immuneACCESS, this table was stored by TCRdb with only in-frame sequences that have V and J called. A share of the clones is absent; for the studies checked, an unresolved V gene accounts for under half, and the remainder has no known explanation. D and trimming come from the DNA, and the V and J calls and clone size come from that table. Here the sample has about 600,000 clones; 95% to 98% occur a single time. The top ten clones comprise approximately 0.3% of the sample.

CD8 naive samples consisted of CD45RO-negative cells that were positively selected for CCR7, yielding a CD45RA+CCR7+ population without TemRA cells. Healthy HIV-negative adults with no recently reported acute infections or vaccinations were included as donors. Every donor was a Caucasian adult residing in Nashville, Tennessee, USA. Blood was collected by leukapheresis, and PBMCs were isolated by Ficoll-Histopaque density gradient centrifugation and then cryopreserved in liquid nitrogen vapor phase. Analytical flow cytometry was used to check the purity and quantity of every magnetically sorted T cell population. Genomic DNA was isolated from each sorted fraction and quantified by UV absorbance on a Nanodrop 2000c. Paper-wide results and their limitations: Because the study included a small number of donors, the genetic and exposure-history diversity represented was limited. Estimated clonotype richness was generally larger for naive than for memory subsets. Sampling was restricted to blood, and TCR repertoires in tissue are likely to differ from TCR repertoires in blood. Incomplete sequencing was indicated by rarefaction of sorted-subset datasets, despite the large sequencing depth. Based on pairwise subsampling, the degree of clonotype sharing among donors was expected to be affected by sequencing depth. About 5% of naive CD4, around 4% of naive CD8, approximately 2% of memory CD4, and over 0.35% of memory CD8 clonotypes were shared across a few donors. Compared with non-shared clonotypes, clonotypes shared by all four sorted-subset donors had higher generation probabilities.

The CDR3 has 16 amino acids, counting the end cysteine and phenylalanine. Only CDR3 DNA is held: 48 bases, read in frame from base 1. The junction carries 14 bases between V and J, which are trimmed by 4 bases and 1 base respectively. Reading the germline V gene (reference sequence) gives CDR1 MNHNY and CDR2 SVGAGI. The receptor chain draws on TRBV6-6 and TRBJ2-1; the D gene identity is not certain. Material: naive CD8+ T cells sorted from blood. According to the study, the label for this sample's cell subset or site signals: CD45RA+CCR7+. This receptor was identified in a man aged 25-45 years in good health. The CDR3 in this case is CASSLPPGSSYNEQFF. The DNA sequence follows: TGTGCCAGCAGTTTGCCTCCGGGCTCATCCTACAATGAGCAGTTCTTC.